A single sample gave rise to the 13 T cell receptor beta chains below, sequenced in a study of shared clonotypes between healthy human individuals. CD45RO negativity and positive selection for CCR7 defined naive CD8 cells, a population that excluded terminally differentiated effector memory CD45RA+ cells. The table came from immunoSEQ multiplex PCR; TCRdb's copy has only in-frame clones and leaves some out. The sample contains under 1 million clones, roughly 96% of which appear only once. The sample comprised naive CD8+ T cells sorted from blood. The receptors originated from a man between 25 and 39 years old in good health.

CDR3 residues: CASSPRTGARTDTQYF. CDR3 DNA sequence: TGTGCCAGCAGCCCAAGGACAGGCGCACGCACAGATACGCAGTATTTT. The chain employs TRBV14 and TRBJ2-3, with 7 nucleotides matching TRBD1. Germline assignment: CDR1 SGHDN and CDR2 FVKESK. The V gene end was trimmed by 4 bases and the J gene end by 1 base; junction bases not matched to a gene: 8. The CDR3 loop spans 16 amino acids. Supplemented by reference TRBV14 and TRBJ2-3, the full variable domain reads EAGVTQFPSHSVIEKGQTVTLRCDPISGHDNLYWYRRVMGKEIKFLLHFVKESKQDESGMPNNRFLAERTGGTYSTLKVQPAELEDSGVYFCASSPRTGARTDTQYFGPGTRLTVL.

V is TRBV7-9 and J is TRBJ2-7; maybe TRBD2 (5 bases). The ends were cut back, 4 bases at V and 3 bases at J, with 16 bases in the middle. The germline V gene has CDR1 SEHNR and CDR2 FQNEAQ (reference sequence). This CDR3 is 15 amino acids long. CDR3 region: CASSSPGLEGYEQYF. The CDR3 bases are TGTGCCAGCAGCTCTCCGGGATTAGAGGGCTACGAGCAGTACTTC. Full variable domain (outside the CDR3, taken from reference TRBV7-9 and TRBJ2-7): DTGVSQNPRHKITKRGQNVTFRCDPISEHNRLYWYRQTLGQGPEFLTYFQNEAQLEKSRLLSDRFSAERPKGSFSTLEIQRTEQGDSAMYLCASSSPGLEGYEQYFGPGTRLTVT.

This chain joins TRBV27 and TRBJ2-7; no reliable D call. The CDR3 loop spans 14 amino acids. Germline values: CDR1 MNHEY, CDR2 SMNVEV (reference sequence). The ends were cut back, 3 bases at V and 0 bases at J, with 9 bases in the middle. The CDR3 region has the DNA TGTGCCAGCAGTTTCTTGGGCACCTCCTACGAGCAGTACTTC. Translation: CASSFLGTSYEQYF.

The genes are TRBV29-1 and TRBJ2-2, with 9 nucleotides matching TRBD2. The CDR3 has 19 amino acids. Looked up from germline, CDR1 is SQVTM and CDR2 is ANQGSEA. The trim removed 6 bases at V and 3 bases at J, leaving 20 bases unmatched. The CDR3 DNA follows: TGCAGCGTGACCGCTTTAGGGGCGGGAGGGCTCATGGACACCGGGGAGCTGTTTTTT. Translation: CSVTALGAGGLMDTGELFF.

Concerning this clone itself: This CDR3 is also generated by other DNA sequences in the sample. This chain joins TRBV27 and TRBJ2-7, with D possibly matching TRBD1 (5 bases). Germline CDR1 reads MNHEY; CDR2 reads SMNVEV (reference sequence). This CDR3 spans 13 amino acids. Trimming pared 4 bases from V and 2 bases from J, leaving 9 bases between. CDR3 loop: CASSWGRAYEQYF. CDR3 sequence (DNA): TGTGCCAGCAGTTGGGGCAGGGCCTACGAGCAGTACTTC.

This rearrangement joins TRBV5-1 to TRBJ2-2; D might be TRBD2 (5 bases). The CDR3 sequence is 14 residues long. Trimming took off 1 base at V and 4 bases at J, with 8 bases between the two ends. CDR1 is SGHRS and CDR2 is YFSETQ in the germline V gene. The CDR3 DNA reads as TGCGCCAGCAGCTTGAGTGAGGGCACCGGGGAGCTGTTTTTT. This sequence encodes CASSLSEGTGELFF. The whole variable domain, filled in from reference TRBV5-1 and TRBJ2-2, reads KAGVTQTPRYLIKTRGQQVTLSCSPISGHRSVSWYQQTPGQGLQFLFEYFSETQRNKGNFPGRFSGRQFSNSRSEMNVSTLELGDSALYLCASSLSEGTGELFFGEGSRLTVL.

The chain combines TRBV28 with TRBJ2-7, with D hard to call. The V gene lost 1 base and the J gene lost 0 bases, with 7 bases spanning the gap. From germline, CDR1 is MDHEN and CDR2 SYDVKM. The CDR3 totals 14 residues. The CDR3 here is CASSLSPSSYEQYF. As DNA, the CDR3 is TGTGCCAGCAGTTTATCCCCGAGCTCCTACGAGCAGTACTTC.

This clone has just one count. CDR3 DNA: TGTGCCAGCAGTGAATTGGGGGGGCAAGAGACCCAGTACTTC. Encoded protein: CASSELGGQETQYF. This rearrangement joins TRBV25-1 to TRBJ2-5, with 7 bases aligning to TRBD2. Germline lookup yields CDR1 MGHDK and CDR2 SYGVNS. CDR3 length: 14 residues. Trimming removed 1 base from V and 2 bases from J; junction bases left unmatched: 1.

The CDR3, as DNA: TGTGCCAGCAGCTTAGCTTTAGCGGGAGAGGGAACAGATACGCAGTATTTT. This translates into CASSLALAGEGTDTQYF. The chain has TRBV7-9 and TRBJ2-3, with 9 bases aligning to TRBD2. Germline assignment: CDR1 SEHNR and CDR2 FQNEAQ (reference sequence). This CDR3 region has 17 residues. Trimming cost V 0 bases and J 3 bases; bases outside gene matches: 7.

V is TRBV7-6 and J is TRBJ2-7; possibly TRBD1 for D (5 bases). Germline values: CDR1 SGHVS, CDR2 FNYEAQ. CDR3 length: 15 amino acids. Trimming cost V 5 bases and J 6 bases, with 20 bases left between them. CDR3: CASSPEAGRVGEQYF. Written as DNA, the CDR3 is TGTGCCAGCAGCCCAGAGGCTGGCAGGGTTGGCGAGCAGTACTTC.

Of note for this clone: Other nucleotide sequences in the sample specify the same CDR3. The CDR3 region has the DNA TGTGCCAGCAGCGTAGAGGGCGCCAATGAGCAGTTCTTC. This encodes CASSVEGANEQFF. The chain uses TRBV9 and TRBJ2-1; no definite D call. Germline V lookup: CDR1 SGDLS, CDR2 YYNGEE. The CDR3 runs to 13 residues. Trimming took off 0 bases at V and 6 bases at J, with 7 bases between the two ends. The full variable domain, its missing parts supplied by reference TRBV9 and TRBJ2-1, is DSGVTQTPKHLITATGQRVTLRCSPRSGDLSVYWYQQSLDQGLQFLIQYYNGEERAKGNILERFSAQQFPDLHSELNLSSLELGDSALYFCASSVEGANEQFFGPGTRLTVL.

The chain joins TRBV28 to TRBJ2-7; 8 bases agree with TRBD1. V lost 7 bases, J lost 5 bases, and 13 bases stayed unmatched. The CDR3 contains 15 residues. Germline CDR1 and CDR2: MDHEN and SYDVKM. The CDR3 DNA reads as TGTGCCAGCATTCCCTTCGGACAGGGCTTAAACGAGCAGTACTTC. This translates into CASIPFGQGLNEQYF. Filled out from reference TRBV28 and TRBJ2-7, the complete variable domain reads DVKVTQSSRYLVKRTGEKVFLECVQDMDHENMFWYRQDPGLGLRLIYFSYDVKMKEKGDIPEGYSVSREKKERFSLILESASTNQTSMYLCASIPFGQGLNEQYFGPGTRLTVT.

The rearrangement links TRBV28 to TRBJ2-3; D is undetermined. V was cut by 1 base and J by 6 bases, with 2 bases left in between. CDR3 length equals 11 residues. Per the germline V gene, CDR1 is MDHEN and CDR2 is SYDVKM. CDR3 region: CASSLLDTQYF. CDR3 in DNA: TGTGCCAGCAGTTTATTGGATACGCAGTATTTT.